Following are 5 T cell receptor beta chains from one sample sequenced in a study of cytomegalovirus exposure and HLA in healthy donors. PCR was performed using 60 Vbeta and 13 Jbeta primers. The protocol was immunoSEQ multiplex PCR, while the TCRdb copy is restricted to in-frame clones and leaves out a portion. The table includes some 150,000 clones, 82% detected once. Sequenced input: PBMCs. The receptors stem from a woman between 50 and 59 years old in good health and CMV-seropositive.

This clone showed up just a few times. The chain employs TRBV4-2 and TRBJ1-1, with TRBD1 identical over 7 bases. Germline V gives CDR1 LGHNA, CDR2 YNFKEQ. V gave up 0 bases and J gave up 5 bases; unmatched junction bases: 12. The CDR3 is 17 residues long. CDR3 DNA sequence: TGTGCCAGCAGCCAAGATCGGGAGGGGGCGGGAGGAACTGAAGCTTTCTTT. Residues: CASSQDREGAGGTEAFF.

J is TRBJ2-7 and V is TRBV5-1; 12 nucleotides align to TRBD1. The ends lost 5 bases at V and 4 bases at J; junction bases unmatched: 16. Germline loops: CDR1 SGHRS, CDR2 YFSETQ. This CDR3 contains 18 residues. CDR3: CASSISPAGDRGRYEQYF. The CDR3 DNA reads TGCGCCAGCAGTATCTCCCCCGCCGGGGACAGGGGGCGATACGAGCAGTACTTC.

This clone was found a few times. The chain is built from TRBV5-8 and TRBJ2-3, with TRBD2 matching 7 bases. CDR1 is SGHTS, CDR2 YDEGEE, per germline. The CDR3 has 16 residues. Losses at the gene ends were 2 bases for V and 4 bases for J; bases not matched to a gene: 10. CDR3 protein: CASSFSLRGGADTQYF. The CDR3 DNA is TGTGCCAGCAGCTTTTCCTTGCGGGGAGGGGCAGATACGCAGTATTTT.

The CDR3, as DNA: TGTGCCACCCAACGAGGCTCTGAAGCTTTCTTT. This translates into CATQRGSEAFF. V and J are TRBV6-5 and TRBJ1-1, with D hard to call. Trimming stripped 10 bases from V and 6 bases from J, with 12 bases between. This CDR3 region has 11 residues. Germline CDR1 reads MNHEY; CDR2 reads SVGAGI.

The V gene is TRBV28, the J gene TRBJ2-3; no clear D. This CDR3 contains 12 residues. The V end lost 7 bases, the J end lost 6 bases, and 11 bases lay between the germline ends. Germline CDR1 and CDR2: MDHEN and SYDVKM. CDR3 bases: TGTGCCAGCATCGGAGTTCTGGATACGCAGTATTTT. This translates into CASIGVLDTQYF.